The next 29 T cell receptor beta chains were all read from a single sample in a study of blood T cell repertoires in COVID-19. TCRdb's table, derived via immunoSEQ multiplex PCR, lists solely in-frame clones and lacks some. Counted here are around 360,000 clones, 70% to 90% occurring once; the ten biggest clones make up around 9.3%. Sequencing was done on a sample of peripheral blood. The receptors derive from a young woman with COVID-19, enrolled during active disease.

This chain links TRBV6-5 with TRBJ2-1; D might be TRBD2 (6 bases). Germline loops: CDR1 MNHEY, CDR2 SVGAGI. V lost 2 bases and J 9 bases, leaving 11 bases between the germline ends. CDR3 length equals 13 residues. The DNA of the CDR3 is TGTGCCAGCAGTTACCGGGGGAGCGGTGAGCAGTTCTTC. Translated: CASSYRGSGEQFF.

The genes are TRBV19 and TRBJ2-1, with TRBD2 matching over 8 bases. The length of the CDR3 is 15 residues. Trimming cost V 5 bases and J 0 bases; bases outside gene matches: 3. From germline, CDR1 is LNHDA and CDR2 SQIVND (reference sequence). CDR3 sequence reads: CASSVGTSSYNEQFF. CDR3 nucleotide sequence: TGTGCCAGTAGTGTCGGGACTAGCTCCTACAATGAGCAGTTCTTC.

The chain couples TRBV4-3 to TRBJ2-1; 12 nucleotides match TRBD2. With 0 bases clipped from V and 6 bases from J, the junction kept 9 bases outside the gene matches. Germline CDR1 and CDR2: LGHNA and YSLEER. This CDR3 is 18 amino acids long. CDR3 in DNA: TGCGCCAGCAGCCAAGACCTAGCGGGAGGGCCTGGTGTCAATGAGCAGTTCTTC. Its protein product is CASSQDLAGGPGVNEQFF.

V and J are TRBV14 and TRBJ2-2; TRBD2 agrees at 8 bases. The CDR3 covers 16 residues. V trimming: 4 bases; J trimming: 4 bases; junction bases outside the gene matches: 8. Germline CDR1 reads SGHDN; CDR2 reads FVKESK. CDR3 DNA: TGTGCCAGCAGCCGTTATCCGGGACTAGGCACCGGGGAGCTGTTTTTT. It specifies CASSRYPGLGTGELFF. The variable domain in full, with the rest retrieved from reference TRBV14 and TRBJ2-2, is EAGVTQFPSHSVIEKGQTVTLRCDPISGHDNLYWYRRVMGKEIKFLLHFVKESKQDESGMPNNRFLAERTGGTYSTLKVQPAELEDSGVYFCASSRYPGLGTGELFFGEGSRLTVL.

V is TRBV19 and J is TRBJ2-5; the match to TRBD2 covers 9 bases. J lost 4 bases, V lost 3 bases, and 6 bases had no gene match. Germline assignment: CDR1 LNHDA and CDR2 SQIVND (reference sequence). The CDR3 contains 15 residues. The CDR3 spells CASSILAGTRETQYF. The CDR3 DNA follows: TGTGCCAGTAGTATTCTAGCGGGAACTCGAGAGACCCAGTACTTC.

The gene calls are TRBV29-1 and TRBJ2-1, with 14 positions matching TRBD2. The CDR3 covers 15 residues. Germline loops: CDR1 SQVTM, CDR2 ANQGSEA. V lost 5 bases and J lost 5; bases outside the gene matches: 5. CDR3 amino acids: CSVQPGLAGDNEQFF. The CDR3 DNA sequence: TGCAGCGTTCAACCGGGACTAGCGGGAGACAATGAGCAGTTCTTC.

There are a few counts of this clone. The V and J genes are TRBV2 and TRBJ2-1; D is unclear. Deletions cut 4 bases from V and 5 bases from J, with 9 bases between. Germline CDR1 reads SNHLY; CDR2 reads FYNNEI. The CDR3 extends over 13 amino acids. In DNA, the CDR3 is TGTGCCAGCAGTGTTGACATCAACAATGAGCAGTTCTTC. Residues: CASSVDINNEQFF.

J is TRBJ2-1 and V is TRBV28; a weak D match, TRBD1 (5 bases). This CDR3 has 16 amino acids. In germline, CDR1 is MDHEN, CDR2 SYDVKM. V lost 3 bases and J lost 10, with 22 bases in between. The CDR3 DNA is TGTGCCAGCAGTTTCCCGCCCTGGGGCGGAGATGAGGAGCAGTTCTTC. Protein product: CASSFPPWGGDEEQFF. The whole variable domain, filled in from reference TRBV28 and TRBJ2-1, reads DVKVTQSSRYLVKRTGEKVFLECVQDMDHENMFWYRQDPGLGLRLIYFSYDVKMKEKGDIPEGYSVSREKKERFSLILESASTNQTSMYLCASSFPPWGGDEEQFFGPGTRLTVL.

This rearrangement joins TRBV6-9 to TRBJ1-5; tentative D call: TRBD1 (5 bases). Trimming shortened V by 0 bases and J by 5 bases, and 20 bases separated the two germline ends. Germline V gene lookup returns CDR1 MNHGY and CDR2 SVAAGI. The CDR3 runs to 18 residues. Here the CDR3 DNA reads TGTGCCAGCAGTTATTCCTCTGGATTGTTAGGGGAAGATCAGCCCCAGCATTTT. Protein product: CASSYSSGLLGEDQPQHF.

The gene calls are TRBV6-5 and TRBJ2-7; D may be TRBD2 (6 bases). V was trimmed by 4 bases and J by 3 bases, leaving 13 bases between them. This CDR3 contains 14 residues. CDR1 is MNHEY, CDR2 SVGAGI, per germline. This CDR3 is CASSFGTPLYEQYF. DNA for the CDR3: TGTGCCAGCAGTTTCGGGACTCCCCTCTACGAGCAGTACTTC.

The rearrangement links TRBV5-6 to TRBJ1-2; 7 nucleotides agree with TRBD1. This CDR3 region has 12 residues. Germline CDR1 is SGHDT and CDR2 is YYEEEE. J gave up 7 bases and V 4 bases, and 4 bases lay outside the gene matches. The CDR3: CASSEGTVGYTF. The CDR3 region has the DNA TGTGCCAGCAGCGAAGGGACAGTTGGCTACACCTTC. The variable domain in full, with the rest retrieved from reference TRBV5-6 and TRBJ1-2, is DAGVTQSPTHLIKTRGQQVTLRCSPKSGHDTVSWYQQALGQGPQFIFQYYEEEERQRGNFPDRFSGHQFPNYSSELNVNALLLGDSALYLCASSEGTVGYTFGSGTRLTVV.

V is TRBV25-1 and J is TRBJ2-3; D ambiguous. The CDR3 sequence is 13 residues long. CDR1 is MGHDK, CDR2 SYGVNS, per germline. Trimming removed 4 bases from V and 1 base from J, with 6 bases in between. For the CDR3, the DNA is TGTGCCAGCAGTGTCTCGGGCACAGATACGCAGTATTTT. This sequence encodes CASSVSGTDTQYF.

V gene TRBV9 combines with J gene TRBJ1-4, with 8 bases that match TRBD1. V shed 3 bases and J 3 bases; nucleotides not matched to a gene: 1. This CDR3 has 14 residues. Germline V lookup: CDR1 SGDLS, CDR2 YYNGEE. CDR3 loop: CASSGGQANEKLFF. The DNA of the CDR3 is TGTGCCAGCAGCGGGGGACAGGCTAATGAAAAACTGTTTTTT.

This chain joins TRBV19 and TRBJ2-2; 9 bases fit TRBD1. The germline CDR1 and CDR2 sequences are LNHDA and SQIVND (reference sequence). CDR3 length equals 18 residues. Trimming cost V 4 bases and J 4 bases; bases outside gene matches: 13. In DNA, the CDR3 is TGTGCCAGTAGTACCCGACCGGGACAGGGTTTTTTCACCGGGGAGCTGTTTTTT. It is translated as CASSTRPGQGFFTGELFF.

This clone has a single count. The chain carries TRBV5-6 and TRBJ1-2; 8 bases are shared with TRBD1. CDR1 is SGHDT and CDR2 is YYEEEE in the germline V gene. The CDR3 extends over 13 amino acids. The V and J ends lost 0 bases and 8 bases, in that order; junction bases with no gene match: 3. CDR3 sequence: CASSLVRGRGYTF. CDR3 nucleotide sequence: TGTGCCAGCAGCTTGGTCAGGGGGCGAGGCTACACCTTC.

This clone was recorded a few times. V gene TRBV27 combines with J gene TRBJ1-6, with D hard to call. Between the trimmed V and J ends, which lost 5 bases and 9 bases, there was a span of 17 bases. Germline V lookup: CDR1 MNHEY, CDR2 SMNVEV (reference sequence). The CDR3 spans 15 residues. The CDR3 region is CASSPTGGRSSPLHF. DNA for the CDR3: TGTGCCAGCAGTCCGACGGGAGGGCGCAGTTCACCCCTCCACTTT.

V and J are TRBV7-3 and TRBJ2-1; 13 bases line up with TRBD2. The CDR3 contains 19 residues. Germline CDR1 is SGHTA and CDR2 is FQGTGA. V dropped 5 bases and J dropped 4; count of bases not matched to a gene: 14. The DNA of the CDR3 is TGTGCCAGCAGCCTCGGGACTAGCGGGACCCTCGTATCGTACAATGAGCAGTTCTTC. This sequence encodes CASSLGTSGTLVSYNEQFF.

V and J are TRBV5-8 and TRBJ2-1; tentative D call: TRBD2 (6 bases). The germline V and J ends were trimmed by 0 bases and 5 bases, with 12 bases remaining between them. The CDR3 consists of 15 residues. Germline lookup yields CDR1 SGHTS and CDR2 YDEGEE. The CDR3 DNA follows: TGTGCCAGCAGCTTGGGTGGGAGGTCAGACAATGAGCAGTTCTTC. Translated: CASSLGGRSDNEQFF.

The CDR3, as DNA: TGTGCCAGTAGTATCGGCAGGATAAATGAAAAACTGTTTTTT. It codes for CASSIGRINEKLFF. This chain joins TRBV19 and TRBJ1-4; no clear D gene. The germline V gene encodes CDR1 LNHDA and CDR2 SQIVND (reference sequence). V lost 3 bases and J lost 5, with 10 bases in between. The CDR3 is made up of 14 amino acids.

This chain links TRBV13 with TRBJ2-3; TRBD1 aligns across 10 bases. The V gene end was trimmed by 5 bases and the J gene end by 1 base; junction bases not matched to a gene: 6. CDR3 length equals 16 residues. CDR1 and CDR2 (germline): PRHDT, FYEKMQ (reference sequence). The CDR3, as DNA: TGTGCCAGCAGCCCAGTCGGGACAGGGGGCACAGATACGCAGTATTTT. The encoded protein is CASSPVGTGGTDTQYF.

The J gene is TRBJ1-1, the V gene TRBV29-1; 7 nucleotides match TRBD1. The germline V gene encodes CDR1 SQVTM and CDR2 ANQGSEA. CDR3 length: 13 amino acids. J was trimmed by 0 bases and V by 7 bases; bases with no gene match: 5. Here the CDR3 reads CSASRGMNTEAFF. CDR3 nucleotide sequence: TGCAGCGCCTCCAGGGGGATGAACACTGAAGCTTTCTTT.

The J gene is TRBJ1-5, the V gene TRBV5-1, with D unresolved. The V gene's germline CDR1 is SGHRS and CDR2 YFSETQ. The length of the CDR3 is 14 residues. With 4 bases removed from V and 4 bases from J, the gap between germline ends came to 12 bases. CDR3 DNA: TGCGCCAGCAGCATGGACGGACTTAATCAGCCCCAGCATTTT. Encoded protein: CASSMDGLNQPQHF.

On this clone: Within the sample, other DNA sequences also encode this same CDR3. The chain combines TRBV27 with TRBJ1-2, with 7 positions matching TRBD1. J lost 2 bases, V lost 5 bases, and 2 bases had no gene match. The CDR3 totals 13 residues. Germline CDR1 reads MNHEY; CDR2 reads SMNVEV (reference sequence). This chain's CDR3 is CASSPTGNYGYTF. CDR3 nucleotides: TGTGCCAGCAGTCCGACAGGGAACTATGGCTACACCTTC.

The J gene is TRBJ2-7, the V gene TRBV5-6; D is perhaps TRBD2 (6 bases). V shed 5 bases and J shed 2 bases, with 11 bases lying between them. CDR1 and CDR2 (germline): SGHDT, YYEEEE. The CDR3 is 13 residues long. CDR3 sequence (DNA): TGTGCCAGCAGTAGCGGCCTGACCTACGAGCAGTACTTC. Translated: CASSSGLTYEQYF.

V usage is TRBV4-1 and J usage is TRBJ2-7, with TRBD1 as a possible D gene (5 bases). The CDR3 loop spans 16 amino acids. Germline CDR1 MGHRA, CDR2 YSYEKL. Trimming removed 0 bases from V and 3 bases from J, with 15 bases in between. CDR3 coding DNA: TGCGCCAGCAGCCAAGAGCCCGGACAAGGTGGCTACGAGCAGTACTTC. Residues: CASSQEPGQGGYEQYF.

The J gene is TRBJ1-5, the V gene TRBV5-1, with D possibly being TRBD1 (5 bases). The CDR3 totals 15 residues. Germline CDR1 and CDR2: SGHRS and YFSETQ. V gave up 2 bases and J gave up 0 bases, with 9 bases separating them. The CDR3: CASSFGADSNQPQHF. For the CDR3, the DNA is TGCGCCAGCAGCTTTGGGGCAGATAGCAATCAGCCCCAGCATTTT.

The chain is built from TRBV9 and TRBJ1-5; no definite D call. Germline V CDR1 and CDR2: SGDLS, YYNGEE. The CDR3 runs 13 residues. Trimming stripped 0 bases from V and 7 bases from J, with 8 bases between. The CDR3: CASSVDGLQPQHF. The CDR3 bases are TGTGCCAGCAGCGTAGATGGGCTACAGCCCCAGCATTTT.

The rearrangement joins TRBV28 to TRBJ2-4, with 8 bases lining up with TRBD1. There are 14 residues in the CDR3. The J segment lost 5 bases and the V segment lost 3 bases, leaving 3 bases of the junction unmatched. The germline V gene encodes CDR1 MDHEN and CDR2 SYDVKM. CDR3 in DNA: TGTGCCAGCAGTTTTCCGGGACAGGAAAACATTCAGTACTTC. It yields the protein CASSFPGQENIQYF. Full variable domain (remainder filled in from reference TRBV28 and TRBJ2-4): DVKVTQSSRYLVKRTGEKVFLECVQDMDHENMFWYRQDPGLGLRLIYFSYDVKMKEKGDIPEGYSVSREKKERFSLILESASTNQTSMYLCASSFPGQENIQYFGAGTRLSVL.

The chain is built from TRBV19 and TRBJ1-2, with 11 bases aligning to TRBD1. The V gene's germline CDR1 is LNHDA and CDR2 SQIVND (reference sequence). The junction had 9 bases not matched to a gene; V was cut back by 5 bases and J by 4 bases. The CDR3 has 16 amino acids. The CDR3: CASSPHIGQGAYGYTF. CDR3 DNA: TGTGCCAGTAGTCCTCATATTGGACAGGGGGCCTATGGCTACACCTTC. Filled out from reference TRBV19 and TRBJ1-2, the complete variable domain reads DGGITQSPKYLFRKEGQNVTLSCEQNLNHDAMYWYRQDPGQGLRLIYYSQIVNDFQKGDIAEGYSVSREKKESFPLTVTSAQKNPTAFYLCASSPHIGQGAYGYTFGSGTRLTVV.